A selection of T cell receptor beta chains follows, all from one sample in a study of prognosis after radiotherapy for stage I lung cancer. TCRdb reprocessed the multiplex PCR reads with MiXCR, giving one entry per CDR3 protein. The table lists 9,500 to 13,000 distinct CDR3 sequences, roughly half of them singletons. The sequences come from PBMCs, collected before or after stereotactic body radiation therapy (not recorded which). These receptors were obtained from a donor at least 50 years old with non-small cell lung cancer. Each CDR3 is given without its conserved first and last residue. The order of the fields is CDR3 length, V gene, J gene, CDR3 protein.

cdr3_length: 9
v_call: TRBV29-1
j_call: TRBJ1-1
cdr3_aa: SSNRDAEAF

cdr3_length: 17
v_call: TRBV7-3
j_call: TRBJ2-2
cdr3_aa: ASSPFTSVGGLNTGELF

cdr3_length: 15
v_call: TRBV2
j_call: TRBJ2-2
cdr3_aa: ASSPNKREANTGELF

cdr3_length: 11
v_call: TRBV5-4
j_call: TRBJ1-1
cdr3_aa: ASSLEGTGIAF

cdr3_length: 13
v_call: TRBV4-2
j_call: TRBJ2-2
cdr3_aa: ASARLQATPGELF

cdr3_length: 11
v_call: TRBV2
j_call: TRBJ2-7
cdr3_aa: ASSGGWAYEQY

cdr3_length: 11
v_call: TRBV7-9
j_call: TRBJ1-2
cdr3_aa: ASSPDGYYGYT

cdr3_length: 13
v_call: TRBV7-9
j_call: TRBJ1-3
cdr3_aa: ASSLAGGIGNTIY

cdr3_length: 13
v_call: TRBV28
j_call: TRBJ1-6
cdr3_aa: ASSFVGGYNSPLH

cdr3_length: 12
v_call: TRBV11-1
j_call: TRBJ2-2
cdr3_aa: ASSHRGRTGELF

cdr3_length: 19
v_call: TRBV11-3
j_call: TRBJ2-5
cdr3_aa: ASSLTTPLAGGKGAQETQY

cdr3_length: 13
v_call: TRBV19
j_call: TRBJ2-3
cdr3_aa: ASSILQGATDTQY

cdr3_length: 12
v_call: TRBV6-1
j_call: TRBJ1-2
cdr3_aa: ASREGQINYGYT

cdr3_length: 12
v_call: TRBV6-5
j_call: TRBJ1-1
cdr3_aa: AISYRQKGTEAC

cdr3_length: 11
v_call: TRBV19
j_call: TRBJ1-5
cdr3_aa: AISIGTGDPQH

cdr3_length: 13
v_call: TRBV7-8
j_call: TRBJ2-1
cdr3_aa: ASCTSGGALNEQF

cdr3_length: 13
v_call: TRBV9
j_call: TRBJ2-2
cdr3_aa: ASSVAVTLTGELF

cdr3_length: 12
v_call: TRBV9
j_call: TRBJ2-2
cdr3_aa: ASSVEAGGGELF

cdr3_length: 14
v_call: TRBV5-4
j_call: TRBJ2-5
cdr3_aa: ASSLGLAGSGETQY

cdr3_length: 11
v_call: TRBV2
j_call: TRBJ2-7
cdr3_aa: ASSGGWSYEQY

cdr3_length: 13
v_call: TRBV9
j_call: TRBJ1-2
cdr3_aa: ASSSSAVPDYGYT

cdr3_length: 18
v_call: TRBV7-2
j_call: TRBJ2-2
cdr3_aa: ASRGFQGPQGCANTGELF

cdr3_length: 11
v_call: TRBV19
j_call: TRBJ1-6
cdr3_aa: ASHHQPNSPLQ

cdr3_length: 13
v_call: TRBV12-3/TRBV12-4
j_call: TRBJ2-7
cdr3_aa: ASSTTSGKAYEQY

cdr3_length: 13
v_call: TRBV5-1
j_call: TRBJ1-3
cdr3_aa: ASSRTGSSGNTIY

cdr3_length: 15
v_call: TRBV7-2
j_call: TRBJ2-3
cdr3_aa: ASSRAVLRMSTDTQY

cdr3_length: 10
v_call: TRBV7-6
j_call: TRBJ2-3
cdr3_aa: ASSLRPDTQY

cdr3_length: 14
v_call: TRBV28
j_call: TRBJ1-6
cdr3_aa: ASNPALGGRNSPLH

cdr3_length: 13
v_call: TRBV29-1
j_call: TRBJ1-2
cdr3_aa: SVGRGSGNAYGYT

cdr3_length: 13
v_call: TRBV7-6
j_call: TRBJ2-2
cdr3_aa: VTILGGEVTGELF

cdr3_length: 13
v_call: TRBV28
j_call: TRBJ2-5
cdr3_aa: ARSRLESSQETKY

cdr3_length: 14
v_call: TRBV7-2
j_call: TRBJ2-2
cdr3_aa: ASSSLRGGPGGELF

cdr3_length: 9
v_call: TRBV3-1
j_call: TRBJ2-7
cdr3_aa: ASRGSYEQY

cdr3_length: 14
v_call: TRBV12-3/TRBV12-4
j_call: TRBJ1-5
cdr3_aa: ASSFRGGSSNQPQH

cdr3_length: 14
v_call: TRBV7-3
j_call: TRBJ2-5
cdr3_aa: ASSDPGLAGVATQY

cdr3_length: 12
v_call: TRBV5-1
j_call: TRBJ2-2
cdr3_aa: ASSLAQTAGELF

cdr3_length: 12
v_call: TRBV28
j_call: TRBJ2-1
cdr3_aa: ASSPLISNNQHF